The following is a T cell receptor (beta chain) sequence with its context. The antigen it binds to is not known. There are no base qualities to consult, and no much larger clone falls within one base. The time point label corresponds to: sample taken at primary tumor resection. Without any cell sorting, TCR sequencing was performed on whole RNA extracted either from tumor and nontumor lung tissue or from cryopreserved PBMC samples. Donors were over 60 patients with early-stage, untreated non-small cell lung cancer from the lung TRACERx cohort. Patients were selected for TCR sequencing only if sufficient RNA was available from at least two tumor regions. Spanning cysteine to phenylalanine, the CDR3 consists of 14 amino acids. Only the CDR3 portion is preserved as DNA: 42 bases, with reading frame beginning at the first base. According to the germline V gene, CDR1 reads SGHRS and CDR2 reads YFSETQ. For this chain, trimming is 4 bases at the V end and 4 bases at the J end, and the number of junction bases without a gene match is 6.

Libraries came from 5' RACE. The listed sequencing device is NextSeq 500. To allow correction of PCR and sequencing errors, the TCR library protocol tagged every TCR cDNA molecule with a unique molecular identifier. Processing in the source paper ran as follows. TCR identification, UMI-based error correction and CDR3 extraction were all carried out with Decombinator tools. Expanded TCRs were defined as those above a frequency of 2 per 1,000, corresponding to the top 1% of the tumor frequency distribution. Rényi diversity was computed with the R vegan package after subsampling each repertoire 100 times to 5,000 TCRs. To build CDR3 similarity networks, amino acid triplet string-kernel similarity was used, and CDR3s were connected when their pairwise similarity was above 0.82. TCRdb applied fastp at Q25 and MiXCR to the public reads, then kept only in-frame beta chains. For every CDR3 protein sequence, its rows merge into one entry that carries the most common genes and DNA. V and J calls and clone size were set by TCRdb, not the authors. In this sample the table shows about 92,000 distinct CDR3 sequences, roughly 12% of which occur a single time. Clones ranked in the top ten supply roughly 39% of the sample.

The source of the sample is a study of spatial heterogeneity in lung cancer (dated by TCRdb to about 2019). With respect to the entire study: Beta-chain transcripts were consistently detected in greater numbers than alpha-chain transcripts, which likely reflects a higher abundance of beta-chain transcripts. TCR repertoire features were related to nonsynonymous mutation counts determined by whole-exome sequencing of tumor tissue. At surgery, both alpha and beta chains were TCR-sequenced in more than 200 tumor regions, some 64 matched nontumor lung samples and around 50 PBMC samples. In the raw uncorrected reads, each unique combination of TCR and UMI appeared more than ten times on average. In non-small cell lung cancer, the study quantitatively compared TCR alpha and beta repertoires across several tumor regions, matched nontumor lung, and blood. What the study reported, not specific to this receptor: Additional single-cell paired TCR alpha and beta sequencing was considered necessary to confirm, at a functional level, the hypothesis that regional TCRs recognize regional mutations. Ubiquitous expanded tumor TCRs showed up in blood more often at tumor resection than at routine follow-up.

The chain employs TRBV5-1 and TRBJ2-5, and 8 bases in between align with TRBD1. The material sequenced was PBMCs, taken at surgery. This receptor was identified in a male donor with early-stage non-small cell lung cancer. The nucleotides read TGCGCCAGCAGCACGCAGGGGGCCAGAGAGACCCAGTACTTC. Translation gives CASSTQGARETQYF.